This paragraph covers one TCR beta chain sequence. Under the authors' procedure: Amplification from reference gene primers served as the basis for estimated nucleated cell counts. The data were produced by immunoSEQ multiplex PCR, yet TCRdb's version contains in-frame clones alone and is incomplete. The V and J calls and clone size come from that table; D and trimming were worked out from the DNA. The table shows under 250,000 clones, with about nine tenths occurring only once. These data belong to a study of blood T cell repertoires in COVID-19. Study overall: Material from acute and convalescent COVID-19 was sourced from the United States, Italy and Spain. The analysed material was cDNA or gDNA that came from T cells, B-cell-depleted T cells, or PBMCs.

Between the trimmed V and J ends, which lost 5 bases and 4 bases, there was a span of 11 bases. Germline values: CDR1 SGHVS, CDR2 FNYEAQ. This CDR3 has 13 residues. This clonotype was obtained from a man in his 60s who had recovered from COVID-19. The chain recombines TRBV7-6 with TRBJ1-2; D possibly corresponds to TRBD1 (5 bases). The sequenced material came from peripheral blood. The CDR3 sequence is CASSPTGAYGYTF. In DNA, the CDR3 is TGTGCCAGCAGCCCCACAGGAGCCTATGGCTACACCTTC. Together with reference TRBV7-6 and TRBJ1-2, the CDR3 gives the full variable domain: GAGVSQSPRYKVTKRGQDVALRCDPISGHVSLYWYRQALGQGPEFLTYFNYEAQQDKSGLPNDRFSAERPEGSISTLTIQRTEQRDSAMYRCASSPTGAYGYTFGSGTRLTVV.